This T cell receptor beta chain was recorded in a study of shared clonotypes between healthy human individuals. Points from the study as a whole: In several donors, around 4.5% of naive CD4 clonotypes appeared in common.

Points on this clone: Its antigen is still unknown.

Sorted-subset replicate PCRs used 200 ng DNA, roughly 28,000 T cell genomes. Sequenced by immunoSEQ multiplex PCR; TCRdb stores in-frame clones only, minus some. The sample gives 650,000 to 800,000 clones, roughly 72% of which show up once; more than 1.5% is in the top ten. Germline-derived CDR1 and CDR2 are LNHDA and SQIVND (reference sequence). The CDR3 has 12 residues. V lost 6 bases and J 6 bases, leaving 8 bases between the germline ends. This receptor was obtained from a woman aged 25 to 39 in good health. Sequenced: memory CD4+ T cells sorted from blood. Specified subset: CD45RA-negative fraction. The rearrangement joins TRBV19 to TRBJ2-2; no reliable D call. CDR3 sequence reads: CASRWVAGELFF. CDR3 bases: TGTGCCAGTAGATGGGTGGCCGGGGAGCTGTTTTTT. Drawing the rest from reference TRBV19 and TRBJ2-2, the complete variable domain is DGGITQSPKYLFRKEGQNVTLSCEQNLNHDAMYWYRQDPGQGLRLIYYSQIVNDFQKGDIAEGYSVSREKKESFPLTVTSAQKNPTAFYLCASRWVAGELFFGEGSRLTVL.